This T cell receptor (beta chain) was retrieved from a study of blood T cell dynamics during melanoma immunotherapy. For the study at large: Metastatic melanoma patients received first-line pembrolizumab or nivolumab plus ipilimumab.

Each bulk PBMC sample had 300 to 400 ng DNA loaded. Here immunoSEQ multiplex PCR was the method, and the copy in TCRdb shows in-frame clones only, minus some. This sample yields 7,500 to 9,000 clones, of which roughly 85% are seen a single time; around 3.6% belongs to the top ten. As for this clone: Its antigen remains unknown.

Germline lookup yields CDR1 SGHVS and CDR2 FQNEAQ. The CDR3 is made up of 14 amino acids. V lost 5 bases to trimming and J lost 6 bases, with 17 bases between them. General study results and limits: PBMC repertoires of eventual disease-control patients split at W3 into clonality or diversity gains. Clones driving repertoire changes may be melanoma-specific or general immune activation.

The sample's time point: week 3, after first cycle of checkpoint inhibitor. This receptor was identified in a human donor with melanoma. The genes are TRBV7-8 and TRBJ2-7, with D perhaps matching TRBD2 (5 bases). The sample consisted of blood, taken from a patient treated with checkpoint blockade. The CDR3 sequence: CASSPFRGPGEQYF. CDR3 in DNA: TGTGCCAGCAGCCCCTTCCGCGGGCCCGGCGAGCAGTACTTC. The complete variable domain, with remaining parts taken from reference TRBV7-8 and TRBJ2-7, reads GAGVSQSPRYKVAKRGQDVALRCDPISGHVSLFWYQQALGQGPEFLTYFQNEAQLDKSGLPSDRFFAERPEGSVSTLKIQRTQQEDSAVYLCASSPFRGPGEQYFGPGTRLTVT.